This T cell receptor beta chain was captured by sequencing in a study of vaccination and CD4 T cells after COVID-19. This clonotype has just a few counts. Its specificity is unknown. As to treatment: approximately 10-day PBMC culture with coronavirus spike peptide pools or control peptides (ViraFEST assay). Cultured CD4+ T-cell DNA underwent Oncomine TCR Beta short-read sequencing. TCRdb re-called the PCR reads through MiXCR, storing one row per CDR3 protein. The data hold around 14,000 distinct CDR3 sequences, with roughly 50% observed a single time. The V end lost 5 bases, the J end lost 3 bases, and 15 bases lay between the germline ends. CDR3 length: 15 residues. The V gene's germline CDR1 is SEHNR and CDR2 FQNEAQ (reference sequence).

The chain employs TRBV7-9 and TRBJ2-3; D may be TRBD2 (5 bases). Specimen: CD4+ T cells from blood, cultured in vitro. The TCR originated in a human donor who had recovered from COVID-19. The CDR3 is CASSLRLTITDTQYF. CDR3 sequence (DNA): TGTGCCAGCAGCCTTAGACTAACGATTACAGATACGCAGTATTTT.